This TCR beta chain came from a study of OX40 agonist ivuxolimab in advanced cancers. Study summary: Among those enrolled, mean age was roughly 55 years (range 23 to 79) and over 70% were male.

Produced via immunoSEQ multiplex PCR; TCRdb's table is partial and in-frame only. The data hold more than 50,000 clones, with 70% to 90% observed a single time. From germline, CDR1 is GTSNPN and CDR2 SVGIG (reference sequence). The CDR3 runs 15 residues. The V and J ends lost 0 bases and 3 bases respectively, with 12 bases between them. The TCR sequence derives from an adult with an advanced solid tumor such as melanoma, head and neck, liver or kidney cancer. The chain joins TRBV30 to TRBJ1-5, with a possible D match to TRBD1 (6 bases). The specimen comprised CD4+ or CD8+ T cells sorted from blood, sampled in a trial of the OX40 agonist ivuxolimab. CDR3 DNA: TGTGCCTGGAGTGTAATAGGGGGTTACAATCAGCCCCAGCATTTT. It translates to CAWSVIGGYNQPQHF.